This T cell receptor beta chain was observed in a study of metastatic and nonmetastatic thyroid tumors. Study as a whole: Blood and tumor or nodule tissue repertoires from malignant and benign thyroid patients were compared.

Patients were all untreated before their thyroid surgery. The CDR3 has 15 amino acids. The germline V gene encodes CDR1 SGHDN and CDR2 FVKESK. V lost 3 bases and J lost 7, with 16 bases in between. TCRdb ran MiXCR on the PCR reads. The data hold 16,000 or so clones, with 24% observed a single time. The sequence was obtained from a male donor with papillary thyroid cancer or a benign thyroid nodule (not recorded which). Some clones in this sample may be carry-over from other donors' samples. This chain uses TRBV14 with TRBJ1-3; TRBD1 is a possible D gene (5 bases). Sequenced sample: tumor tissue. The CDR3 protein is CASSHVGGLSNTIYF. CDR3 bases: TGTGCCAGCAGCCACGTGGGGGGACTGAGTAACACCATATATTTT.